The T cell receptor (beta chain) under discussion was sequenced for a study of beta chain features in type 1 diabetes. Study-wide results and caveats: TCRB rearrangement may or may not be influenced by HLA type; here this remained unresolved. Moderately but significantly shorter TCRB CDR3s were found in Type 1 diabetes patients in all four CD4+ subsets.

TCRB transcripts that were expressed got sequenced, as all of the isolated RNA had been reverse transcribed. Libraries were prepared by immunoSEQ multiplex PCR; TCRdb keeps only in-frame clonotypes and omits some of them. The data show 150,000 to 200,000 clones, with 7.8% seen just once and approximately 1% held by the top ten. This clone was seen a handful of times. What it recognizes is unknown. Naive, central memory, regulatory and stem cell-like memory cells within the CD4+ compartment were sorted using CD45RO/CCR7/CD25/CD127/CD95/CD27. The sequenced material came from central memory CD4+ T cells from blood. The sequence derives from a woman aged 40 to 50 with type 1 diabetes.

CDR3 bases: TGTGCCAGCAGTTCTTATGAGCAGGGTGGCAATCAGCCCCAGCATTTT. Protein: CASSSYEQGGNQPQHF. The chain joins TRBV6-5 to TRBJ1-5; a possible D gene is TRBD1 (5 bases). V lost 4 bases, J lost 2 bases, and 15 bases lay in between. The CDR3 extends over 16 amino acids. Germline V gene sequence: CDR1 MNHEY, CDR2 SVGAGI.